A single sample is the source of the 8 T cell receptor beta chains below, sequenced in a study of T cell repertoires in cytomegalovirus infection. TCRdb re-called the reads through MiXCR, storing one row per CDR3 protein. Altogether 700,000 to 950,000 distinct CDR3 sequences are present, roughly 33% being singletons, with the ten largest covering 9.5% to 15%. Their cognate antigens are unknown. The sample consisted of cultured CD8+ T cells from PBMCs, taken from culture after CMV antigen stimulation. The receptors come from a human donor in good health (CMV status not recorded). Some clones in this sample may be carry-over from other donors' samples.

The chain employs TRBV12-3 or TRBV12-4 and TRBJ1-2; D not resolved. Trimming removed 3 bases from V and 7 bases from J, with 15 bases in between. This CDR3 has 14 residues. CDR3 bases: TGTGCCAGCAGTTTCGAGCCCCCGGAGAGTGGCTACACCTTC. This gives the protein CASSFEPPESGYTF.

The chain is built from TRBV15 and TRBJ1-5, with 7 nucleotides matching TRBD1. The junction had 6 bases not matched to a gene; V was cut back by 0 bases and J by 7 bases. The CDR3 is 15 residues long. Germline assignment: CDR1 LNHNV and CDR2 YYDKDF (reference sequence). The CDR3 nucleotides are TGTGCCACCAGCAGAGATAAGGGGGCCGGGCAGCCCCAGCATTTT. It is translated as CATSRDKGAGQPQHF.

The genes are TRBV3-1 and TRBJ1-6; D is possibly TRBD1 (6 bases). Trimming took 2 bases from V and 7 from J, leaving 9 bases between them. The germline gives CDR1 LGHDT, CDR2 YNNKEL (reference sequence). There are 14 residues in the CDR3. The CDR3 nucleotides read TGTGCCAGCAGCCAAAGACAGGAGAATTCACCCCTCCACTTT. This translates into CASSQRQENSPLHF. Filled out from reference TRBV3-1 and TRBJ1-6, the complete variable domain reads DTAVSQTPKYLVTQMGNDKSIKCEQNLGHDTMYWYKQDSKKFLKIMFSYNNKELIINETVPNRFSPKSPDKAHLNLHINSLELGDSAVYFCASSQRQENSPLHFGNGTRLTVT.

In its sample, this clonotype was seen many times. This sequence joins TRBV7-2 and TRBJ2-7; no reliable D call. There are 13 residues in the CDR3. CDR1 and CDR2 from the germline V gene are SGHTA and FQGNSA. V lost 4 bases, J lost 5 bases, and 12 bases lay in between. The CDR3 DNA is TGTGCCAGCAGCTATTGGCCAACAAACGAGCAGTACGTC. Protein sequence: CASSYWPTNEQYV.

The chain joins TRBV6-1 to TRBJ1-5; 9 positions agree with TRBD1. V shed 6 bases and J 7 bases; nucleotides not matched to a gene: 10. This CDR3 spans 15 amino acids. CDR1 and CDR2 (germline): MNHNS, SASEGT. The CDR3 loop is CASREDRGVGQPQHF. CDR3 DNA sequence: TGTGCCAGCAGGGAGGACAGGGGCGTCGGGCAGCCCCAGCATTTT.

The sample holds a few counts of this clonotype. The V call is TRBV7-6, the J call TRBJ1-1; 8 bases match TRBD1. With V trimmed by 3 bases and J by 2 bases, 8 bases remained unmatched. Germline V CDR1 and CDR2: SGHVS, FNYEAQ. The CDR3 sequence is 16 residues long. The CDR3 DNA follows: TGTGCCAGCAGCTTCCCCCGGACAGGGATTAACACTGAAGCTTTCTTT. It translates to CASSFPRTGINTEAFF.

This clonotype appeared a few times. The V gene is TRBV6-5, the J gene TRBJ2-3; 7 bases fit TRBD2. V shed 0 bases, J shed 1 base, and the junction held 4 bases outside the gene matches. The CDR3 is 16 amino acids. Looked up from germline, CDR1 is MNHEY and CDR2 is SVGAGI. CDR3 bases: TGTGCCAGCAGTTACTCGAACGCGGGGGGCACAGATACGCAGTATTTT. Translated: CASSYSNAGGTDTQYF.

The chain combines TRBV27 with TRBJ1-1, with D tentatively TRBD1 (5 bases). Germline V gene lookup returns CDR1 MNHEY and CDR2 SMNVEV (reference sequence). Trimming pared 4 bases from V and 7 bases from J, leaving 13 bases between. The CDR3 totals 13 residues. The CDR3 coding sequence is TGTGCCAGCAGTTCTGGACACTGGGGTGAAGCTTTCTTT. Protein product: CASSSGHWGEAFF.